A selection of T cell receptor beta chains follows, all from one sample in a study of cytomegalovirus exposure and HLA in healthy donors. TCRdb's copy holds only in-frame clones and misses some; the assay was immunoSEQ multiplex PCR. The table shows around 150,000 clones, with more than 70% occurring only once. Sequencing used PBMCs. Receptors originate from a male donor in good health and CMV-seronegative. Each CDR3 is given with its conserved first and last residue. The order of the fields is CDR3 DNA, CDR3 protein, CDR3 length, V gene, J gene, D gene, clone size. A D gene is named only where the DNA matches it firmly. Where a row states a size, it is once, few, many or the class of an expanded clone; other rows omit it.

TGTGCCAGCAGTGACTCAAGCGGGGGGGGGAATGAGCAGTTCTTC	CASSDSSGGGNEQFF	15	TRBV6-4	TRBJ2-1	TRBD2	-
TGTGCCAGCAGTTTATATCGGGGGGTAGATGGCTACACCTTC	CASSLYRGVDGYTF	14	TRBV27	TRBJ1-2	-	-
TGTGCCAGCAGCATCGACAGGGTCCCCTACGAGCAGTACTTC	CASSIDRVPYEQYF	14	TRBV28	TRBJ2-7	TRBD1	-
TGTGCCAGTAGTCCTGGAGACAGGTTCACTGAAGCTTTCTTT	CASSPGDRFTEAFF	14	TRBV19	TRBJ1-1	-	-
TGTGCCAGCAGCGTAAAAAAAACGGTGGTTAACACCGGGGAGCTGTTTTTT	CASSVKKTVVNTGELFF	17	TRBV9	TRBJ2-2	-	-
TGTGCCAGCAGTTTATCGATCGGTTCACTTATCTACGAGCAGTACTTC	CASSLSIGSLIYEQYF	16	TRBV27	TRBJ2-7	-	-
TGTGCCAGCAGCTTCCAAATGAACACCGGGGAGCTGTTTTTT	CASSFQMNTGELFF	14	TRBV5-6	TRBJ2-2	-	-
TGTGCCACCAGCAGAAGAGGGTCTAACTATGGCTACACCTTC	CATSRRGSNYGYTF	14	TRBV15	TRBJ1-2	-	-
TGTGCCAGTAGTCTAGCGGGGGGAGTGCCAGATACGCAGTATTTT	CASSLAGGVPDTQYF	15	TRBV19	TRBJ2-3	TRBD2	-
TGCGCCAGCAGCTTATCGGGACACTTCCAAGAGCCCCAGCATTTT	CASSLSGHFQEPQHF	15	TRBV5-1	TRBJ1-5	-	-
TGTGCCAGCAACCAAGGCCGGGACAGGGGGTGGAATTCACCCCTCCACTTT	CASNQGRDRGWNSPLHF	17	TRBV2	TRBJ1-6	TRBD1	-
TGCGCCAGCAGCCAAGCGGGGGGCGTGAGCAATGAGCAGTTCTTC	CASSQAGGVSNEQFF	15	TRBV4-1	TRBJ2-1	-	-
TGTGCCAGCAATACAGGGGGAAATGGGGCCAACGTCCTGACTTTC	CASNTGGNGANVLTF	15	TRBV6-1	TRBJ2-6	TRBD1	-
TGTGCCAGTCGAAGCGGGAGGGGGGCAGATACGCAGTATTTT	CASRSGRGADTQYF	14	TRBV19	TRBJ2-3	TRBD2	-
TGTGCCAGCAGTTCCCACTACGAGCAGTACTTC	CASSSHYEQYF	11	TRBV2	TRBJ2-7	-	-
TGCGCCAGCAGCCAAGGACTACTCGGGGGGGCCGAGCAGTACTTC	CASSQGLLGGAEQYF	15	TRBV4-3	TRBJ2-7	TRBD2	-
TGTGCCAGCAGCCGGGACAGGGCCGAAGATACGCAGTATTTT	CASSRDRAEDTQYF	14	TRBV2	TRBJ2-3	TRBD1	-
TGCGCCAGCAGCTTCTCTCCCGGGACACGTCGGGAGACCCAGTACTTC	CASSFSPGTRRETQYF	16	TRBV5-1	TRBJ2-5	-	-
TGCGCCAGCAGCCGCGGAGCCGAGGGAGATACGCAGTATTTT	CASSRGAEGDTQYF	14	TRBV4-1	TRBJ2-3	-	-
TGTGCCAGCAGCAATGGACAGGGCTACGAGCAGTACTTC	CASSNGQGYEQYF	13	TRBV6-5	TRBJ2-7	TRBD1	-
TGTGCCAGCAGCTTAGTTCAGGGTAGCACAGATACGCAGTATTTT	CASSLVQGSTDTQYF	15	TRBV7-9	TRBJ2-3	-	-
TGTGCCAGCAGCCCTAGAGCCTACGAGCAGTACTTC	CASSPRAYEQYF	12	TRBV11-2	TRBJ2-7	-	-
TGCGCCAGCAGCCCGCCGGAACTAAAAGGCGAGCAGTACTTC	CASSPPELKGEQYF	14	TRBV4-1	TRBJ2-7	-	-
TGTGCCAGCACTCCTCTAGCGGGGGTGCTAACAGATACGCAGTATTTT	CASTPLAGVLTDTQYF	16	TRBV6-6	TRBJ2-3	TRBD2	once
TGTGCCATCACCAACCTAGCGGGGGCCATTACAGATACGCAGTATTTT	CAITNLAGAITDTQYF	16	TRBV10-3	TRBJ2-3	TRBD2	-
TGTGCCAGCAGCCCTAGCGGGGGGGCGGGCAATGAGCAGTTCTTC	CASSPSGGAGNEQFF	15	TRBV9	TRBJ2-1	TRBD2	once
TGTGCCAGCAGCTTGGCCGGGACTAGCACGTACGAGCAGTACTTC	CASSLAGTSTYEQYF	15	TRBV5-6	TRBJ2-7	TRBD2	-
TGTTCCTTGGTCCCGGGAGTTGATTTGGCCAAAAACATTCAGTACTTC	CSLVPGVDLAKNIQYF	16	TRBV7-9	TRBJ2-4	-	-
TGTGCCAGTAGTTCATCCTTCCAGACAGGGCTTAATAATTCACCCCTCCACTTT	CASSSSFQTGLNNSPLHF	18	TRBV19	TRBJ1-6	TRBD1	-
TGTGCCTGGAGTTGGCGGGGGGCCCAGTACTTC	CAWSWRGAQYF	11	TRBV30	TRBJ2-7	TRBD2	-
TGCAGCGTTGGGCAGGGGGCTTACGAGCAGTACTTC	CSVGQGAYEQYF	12	TRBV29-1	TRBJ2-7	TRBD1	-
TGTGCCAGCAGTCACTACAATGAGCAGTTCTTC	CASSHYNEQFF	11	TRBV27	TRBJ2-1	-	-
TGTGCCAGCAGCTCAAATGAGGACAGGGCGAATGAAAAACTGTTTTTT	CASSSNEDRANEKLFF	16	TRBV7-6	TRBJ1-4	TRBD1	once
TGTGCCAGCAGATCCGGGACAGGCGATAATTCACCCCTCCACTTT	CASRSGTGDNSPLHF	15	TRBV28	TRBJ1-6	TRBD1	once
TGTGCCAGCAGCGGGGGGGAGGGGTTCCTTGGTAATTCACCCCTCCACTTT	CASSGGEGFLGNSPLHF	17	TRBV7-2	TRBJ1-6	-	few
TGTGCCAGCAGCCCACTTGGACTAGCGGGACAAAGCTCCTACAATGAGCAGTTCTTC	CASSPLGLAGQSSYNEQFF	19	TRBV14	TRBJ2-1	TRBD2	-
TGTGCCAGCAGTGAAGCGACAGGGGGCAGGGATGAGCAGTTCTTC	CASSEATGGRDEQFF	15	TRBV6-1	TRBJ2-1	TRBD1	once
TGCGCCAGCAGCTTGGCCGTGGGGAGGGAGACCCAGTACTTC	CASSLAVGRETQYF	14	TRBV5-1	TRBJ2-5	-	-
TGTGCCAGCAGCCCTAAACAGGGTCCCGAGCAGTACTTC	CASSPKQGPEQYF	13	TRBV7-9	TRBJ2-7	-	-
TGTGCCAGCAGTTTTAGTGCATTGCGGCTGAAGGATGAGCAGTTCTTC	CASSFSALRLKDEQFF	16	TRBV27	TRBJ2-1	-	few